The 5 T cell receptor beta chains below all came from one sample that was sequenced in a study of shared clonotypes between healthy human individuals. TCRdb's table, derived via immunoSEQ multiplex PCR, lists solely in-frame clones and lacks some. The table includes 1.4 million to 1.5 million clones, roughly 96% detected once. The sample taken for sequencing was naive CD4+ T cells sorted from blood. Subset in this sample: CD45RA+ positively selected. Receptors were obtained from a man younger than 40 in good health.

This chain uses TRBV4-1 with TRBJ2-3; the D is unclear. CDR1 MGHRA and CDR2 YSYEKL come from the germline V gene. The CDR3 runs to 14 residues. The germline V and J ends were trimmed by 1 base and 2 bases, with 7 bases remaining between them. CDR3 sequence (DNA): TGCGCCAGCAGCCAAGCCGGGCCCACAGATACGCAGTATTTT. As protein: CASSQAGPTDTQYF.

J is TRBJ2-1 and V is TRBV19; a possible D gene is TRBD2 (7 bases). This CDR3 has 16 amino acids. V dropped 3 bases and J dropped 9 bases, with 21 bases sitting between them. CDR1 and CDR2 (germline): LNHDA, SQIVND (reference sequence). In nucleotides, the CDR3 is TGTGCCAGTAGTATCGGTGTGGGGGGGGCAGCACGTGAGCAGTTCTTC. Its protein product is CASSIGVGGAAREQFF.

This chain uses TRBV2 with TRBJ2-3, with D tentatively TRBD1 or TRBD2 (5 bases each). The germline V gene encodes CDR1 SNHLY and CDR2 FYNNEI. The CDR3 consists of 14 residues. The CDR3 sequence is CVGARGAPPDTQYF. CDR3 sequence (DNA): TGTGTCGGGGCCCGGGGAGCTCCCCCAGATACGCAGTATTTT.

The J gene is TRBJ2-1, the V gene TRBV27; D not resolved. V was clipped by 2 bases and J by 6 bases, with 11 bases between them. Germline V gene sequence: CDR1 MNHEY, CDR2 SMNVEV (reference sequence). There are 14 residues in the CDR3. The CDR3 region has the DNA TGTGCCAGCAGTTTACTTGCTAGGGCCAATGAGCAGTTCTTC. This translates into CASSLLARANEQFF.

CDR3 residues: CASSPRVQDTQYF. In DNA, the CDR3 is TGTGCCAGCAGCCCCAGGGTCCAGGATACCCAGTACTTC. The V and J genes are TRBV6-6 and TRBJ2-5, with TRBD1 as a possible D gene (5 bases). CDR1 and CDR2 from the germline V gene are MNHNY and SVGAGI (reference sequence). This CDR3 has 13 residues. The V end lost 6 bases, the J end lost 8 bases, and 16 bases lay between the germline ends.